This T cell receptor beta chain emerged from a study of metastatic and nonmetastatic thyroid tumors. About this clone: Its antigen is still unknown.

With MiXCR, TCRdb reprocessed the PCR reads. The sample shows some 40,000 clones, approximately 17% of them seen only once. No patient had received any treatment before thyroid surgery. General observations from the study: When malignant thyroid tumors were compared with benign nodules, TCR beta diversity was reportedly significantly higher in the malignant tumors. This held in both blood and tumor samples.

Sequencing used tumor tissue. This TCR was recovered from a female donor with papillary thyroid cancer or a benign thyroid nodule (not recorded which). Some clones in this sample may be carry-over from other donors' samples.

The CDR3 DNA sequence: TGTGCCAGCAGCCAAGGTCTGCTGGGGGGCTCTGGAAACACCATATATTTT. As protein: CASSQGLLGGSGNTIYF. V gene TRBV4-2 combines with J gene TRBJ1-3, with TRBD1 as a possible D gene (5 bases). Germline-derived CDR1 and CDR2 are LGHNA and YNFKEQ. The V gene lost 1 base and the J gene lost 0 bases, with 13 bases spanning the gap. This CDR3 contains 17 residues.